This TCR beta chain was identified in a study of blood T cell repertoires in COVID-19 (dated by TCRdb to the early 2020s). Background on the whole study: Samples covering the acute and convalescent phases of COVID-19 were provided by collaborators in the United States, Italy and Spain. The prospective study material was composed of cDNA or gDNA derived from T cells, B-cell-depleted T cells, or PBMCs. Subjects who had been exposed to COVID-19, were actively infected with it, or had recovered from it provided the deeply sampled blood TCRbeta repertoires that made up the dataset. The repertoires were released in a freely available public database intended as a resource for research on the immune response to SARS-CoV-2. Samples were obtained from the ongoing ImmuneRACE study (first 160 participants) and from over a thousand subjects provided by 6 global collaborators. A de-identified subject ID, COVID-19 status, age in years and sex were almost always included in the sample metadata. Where HLA class I and class II types were available, the types were taken from metadata supplied by the sample provider, not from assay-based typing.

The immunoSEQ Assay, a bias-controlled multiplex PCR, was used to amplify TCRbeta CDR3 regions from genomic DNA. In the authors' own workflow: The number of nucleated cells in each sample was estimated from the amplification of reference gene primers within the assay. Sequence reads were collapsed and filtered to measure the absolute abundance of every unique TCRbeta CDR3 rearrangement. For each sample, productive Simpson clonality was calculated by taking the square root of Simpson's diversity index across productive rearrangements. Here the immuneACCESS table is served through TCRdb, limited to in-frame sequences with V and J called. Missing clones are a known gap in these copies; in checked studies unresolved V genes cover under half, and the rest lacks a known reason. The V and J calls and clone size were taken over from that table, and D and trimming were inferred from the DNA. This sample lists roughly 190,000 clones; around 87% were detected once. The ten largest make up around 2% of the sample.

Only one count was recorded for this clone. This receptor's antigen is unknown. The input lacks base qualities; no much larger clone sits a single base away. What the authors observed across the whole study: The amount of clinical and demographic metadata varied by source and participant and was provided uncurated.

V sheds 4 bases and J sheds 0 bases, leaving 13 bases between their ends. The CDR3, from cysteine to phenylalanine, totals 16 residues. The sequence is cut down to CDR3 DNA, 48 bases in frame from base 1. CDR1 and CDR2 were assigned from the germline V gene as SGHRS and YFSETQ. Participants in the prospective study were enrolled through a virtual design, were aged roughly 18 to 100 years, and lived in 24 United States geographic areas. In the prospective study, cohorts were assigned on the basis of participant-reported clinical history obtained from a screening survey and a study questionnaire. Recovered participants in ImmuneRACE Cohort 3 were defined by two consecutive negative NP/OP PCR tests, clearance by a healthcare professional, or resolution of symptoms. In the prospective study, mobile phlebotomists collected whole blood, serum and a nasopharyngeal or oropharyngeal swab from each participant. Participants in the prospective study had the option to provide additional blood draws and questionnaires over an approximately 2-month period. Blood samples from the prospective study were shipped frozen or at room temperature prior to DNA extraction.

The chain is assembled from TRBV5-1 and TRBJ1-4; TRBD1 could be the D gene, as 6 bases match. This TCR was recovered from a woman in her twenties or thirties who had recovered from COVID-19. Material for sequencing was PBMCs or T cells enriched from blood (not recorded which). The DNA sequence reads TGCGCCAGCAGCAGGAGGACAGATGCAACTAATGAAAAACTGTTTTTT. Its protein product is CASSRRTDATNEKLFF.